One and the same sample provided the 29 T cell receptor beta chains below, sequenced in a study of response to subunit inactivated influenza vaccine. TCRdb reprocessed the RT-PCR reads via MiXCR and lists one record per CDR3 protein. The sample has 550,000 to 800,000 distinct CDR3 sequences, less than 20% seen once. This specimen was PBMCs from blood, taken about 13 days after vaccination. All receptors derive from a man in his fifties or sixties who received an inactivated influenza vaccine.

V is TRBV10-3 and J is TRBJ2-1; 8 bases are shared with TRBD1. The CDR3 has 13 residues. V lost 8 bases and J lost 5; bases outside the gene matches: 5. Germline CDR1 reads ENHRY; CDR2 reads SYGVKD. DNA for the CDR3: TGTGCCATCGGAAGGACAGGGAACAATGAGCAGTTCTTC. Its translation is CAIGRTGNNEQFF.

This clonotype has just a few counts. The gene calls are TRBV9 and TRBJ1-3; D may be TRBD1 (5 bases). Germline CDR1 reads SGDLS; CDR2 reads YYNGEE. Trimming shortened V by 4 bases and J by 4 bases, and 12 bases separated the two germline ends. CDR3 length: 14 amino acids. CDR3 in amino acids: CASSPPGRGNTIYF. The CDR3 DNA is TGTGCCAGCAGCCCCCCAGGGAGAGGAAACACCATATATTTT.

J is TRBJ2-1 and V is TRBV6-2 or TRBV6-3, with 12 bases fitting TRBD2. CDR1 MNHEY and CDR2 SVGEGT come from the germline V gene. The CDR3 is 18 residues long. With 0 bases clipped from V and 6 bases from J, the junction kept 9 bases outside the gene matches. CDR3: CASSYSHGSSGRGNEQFF. The CDR3 bases are TGTGCCAGCAGTTACTCTCATGGGTCTAGCGGGAGGGGCAATGAGCAGTTCTTC.

As DNA, the CDR3 is TGTGCCAGCAGCTTAGGGCTCTACTCCTACGAGCAGTACTTC. Amino acid sequence: CASSLGLYSYEQYF. V gene TRBV7-2 combines with J gene TRBJ2-7; the D is unclear. This CDR3 has 14 amino acids. V was cut by 1 base and J by 0 bases, with 7 bases left in between. Looked up from germline, CDR1 is SGHTA and CDR2 is FQGNSA.

The rearrangement joins TRBV15 to TRBJ1-5; no reliable D call. Trimming took 1 base from V and 6 from J, leaving 7 bases between them. The germline gives CDR1 LNHNV, CDR2 YYDKDF (reference sequence). This CDR3 has 13 amino acids. CDR3 amino acids: CATSRAGSQPQHF. CDR3 coding DNA: TGTGCCACCAGCAGAGCGGGAAGTCAGCCCCAGCATTTT.

The chain employs TRBV6-2 or TRBV6-3 and TRBJ1-5; D possibly corresponds to TRBD1 (5 bases). CDR3 length: 15 amino acids. V was shortened by 2 bases and J by 3 bases, with 11 bases between the two germline ends. CDR1 MNHEY and CDR2 SVGEGT come from the germline V gene. This CDR3 is CASSYGMTANQPQHF. The CDR3 bases are TGTGCCAGCAGTTACGGTATGACAGCCAATCAGCCCCAGCATTTT.

This clonotype came up many times. This sequence joins TRBV6-2 or TRBV6-3 and TRBJ2-3; TRBD1 matches 8 bases. Germline-derived CDR1 and CDR2 are MNHEY and SVGEGT. The CDR3 totals 14 residues. V shed 7 bases and J 2 bases; nucleotides not matched to a gene: 5. The CDR3 coding sequence is TGTGCCAGCAACCGGGACAGGTCCACAGATACGCAGTATTTT. Residues: CASNRDRSTDTQYF.

This clonotype has only a few counts. The chain uses TRBV3-1 and TRBJ2-7, with D perhaps matching TRBD1 or TRBD2 (5 bases each). Germline CDR1 and CDR2: LGHDT and YNNKEL (reference sequence). V was shortened by 1 base and J by 0 bases, with 16 bases between the two germline ends. The CDR3 runs to 17 residues. CDR3 in amino acids: CASSQVPGRASSYEQYF. The CDR3 nucleotides read TGTGCCAGCAGCCAAGTTCCGGGACGGGCCTCCTCCTACGAGCAGTACTTC.

This chain uses TRBV23-1 with TRBJ1-4; maybe TRBD1 (6 bases). TRBV23-1 is an open reading frame, and its role is uncertain. Trimming took 0 bases from V and 14 from J, leaving 22 bases between them. The CDR3 contains 16 residues. CDR3 residues: CASSQSQLNPRGMLFF. The CDR3 coding sequence is TGCGCCAGCAGTCAATCACAACTCAATCCCAGGGGAATGCTGTTTTTT.

This clonotype was counted between two and nine times. This chain connects TRBV29-1 to TRBJ2-1, with 8 bases that match TRBD1. The CDR3 sequence is 17 residues long. Germline V gives CDR1 SQVTM, CDR2 ANQGSEA. Unmatched junction bases numbered 17, after V lost 6 bases and J lost 4 bases. CDR3 coding DNA: TGCAGCGTCCAAAGATATGGGACAGGCGACCGTTACAATGAGCAGTTCTTC. This translates into CSVQRYGTGDRYNEQFF.

The chain joins TRBV6-2 or TRBV6-3 to TRBJ1-4; 7 nucleotides match TRBD1. CDR3 length equals 16 residues. V was pared by 5 bases and J by 5 bases, with 11 bases of the junction left unmatched. CDR1 MNHEY and CDR2 SVGEGT come from the germline V gene. As DNA, the CDR3 is TGTGCCAGCAGTCCGCGACGGGACAGTGTGAATGAAAAACTGTTTTTT. Translated, it gives CASSPRRDSVNEKLFF.

This clonotype was seen more than once but under ten times. Written as DNA, the CDR3 is TGTGCCAGCAGCATCATGGGTTCCTACAATGAGCAGTTCTTC. Translation gives CASSIMGSYNEQFF. V gene TRBV7-9 combines with J gene TRBJ2-1; D not certain. This CDR3 has 14 residues. Deletions cut 5 bases from V and 1 base from J, with 9 bases between. CDR1 and CDR2 from the germline V gene are SEHNR and FQNEAQ (reference sequence).

This chain connects TRBV20-1 to TRBJ2-7; TRBD2 matches at 10 bases. The CDR3 length is 12 residues. Looked up from germline, CDR1 is DFQATT and CDR2 is SNEGSKA (reference sequence). Losses at the gene ends were 1 base for V and 10 bases for J; bases not matched to a gene: 4. The CDR3 coding sequence is TGCAGTGCTAGAGGTCTAGCGGGAGACCAGTACTTC. This gives the protein CSARGLAGDQYF.

The rearrangement joins TRBV5-1 to TRBJ2-6, with 8 bases identical to TRBD1. The V segment lost 3 bases and the J segment 0 bases; nucleotides outside the gene matches: 5. This CDR3 spans 17 amino acids. Looked up from germline, CDR1 is SGHRS and CDR2 is YFSETQ. The CDR3 nucleotides read TGCGCCAGCAGCTCCGGACAGGGAGACTCTGGGGCCAACGTCCTGACTTTC. It is translated as CASSSGQGDSGANVLTF.

This clonotype was counted ten times or more. V usage is TRBV20-1 and J usage is TRBJ2-3; 8 bases are a match to TRBD2. Trimming cost V 1 base and J 8 bases; bases outside gene matches: 8. The CDR3 length is 14 residues. The germline V gene encodes CDR1 DFQATT and CDR2 SNEGSKA (reference sequence). For the CDR3, the DNA is TGCAGTGCTAGAGCGGGAGTCGGGGGGGGTACGCAGTATTTT. This translates into CSARAGVGGGTQYF.

The V call is TRBV10-3, the J call TRBJ2-4; D gene unclear. The CDR3 is 15 amino acids. V lost 0 bases and J lost 4, with 10 bases in between. Looked up from germline, CDR1 is ENHRY and CDR2 is SYGVKD. CDR3 loop: CAISESELSKNIQYF. As DNA, the CDR3 is TGTGCCATCAGTGAGTCGGAACTGTCAAAAAACATTCAGTACTTC.

This clonotype has a handful of counts. V gene TRBV7-2 combines with J gene TRBJ2-7; 11 bases agree with TRBD2. The germline V gene has CDR1 SGHTA and CDR2 FQGNSA. This CDR3 spans 13 amino acids. V dropped 5 bases and J dropped 6; count of bases not matched to a gene: 3. CDR3 nucleotide sequence: TGTGCCAGCAGCGCTAGCGGGAGGCCCGAGCAGTACTTC. It is translated as CASSASGRPEQYF.

This clonotype was recorded a few times. The chain joins TRBV4-2 to TRBJ1-1; D not certain. The CDR3 spans 14 residues. Per germline, CDR1 LGHNA and CDR2 YNFKEQ. V shed 3 bases and J shed 1 base, with 9 bases lying between them. CDR3 residues: CASSHERRNTEAFF. DNA of the CDR3: TGTGCCAGCAGCCACGAGAGAAGGAACACTGAAGCTTTCTTT.

This clonotype came up a few times. The chain carries TRBV7-2 and TRBJ2-2, with no clear D. V shed 1 base and J shed 6 bases, with 15 bases lying between them. The germline CDR1 and CDR2 sequences are SGHTA and FQGNSA. The CDR3 has 16 residues. The CDR3 nucleotides read TGTGCCAGCAGCTTAGTGTTTGGGCCTGCGGCCGGGGAGCTGTTTTTT. This codes for CASSLVFGPAAGELFF. The full variable domain, with the rest looked up from reference TRBV7-2 and TRBJ2-2, is GAGVSQSPSNKVTEKGKDVELRCDPISGHTALYWYRQSLGQGLEFLIYFQGNSAPDKSGLPSDRFSAERTGGSVSTLTIQRTQQEDSAVYLCASSLVFGPAAGELFFGEGSRLTVL.

This clonotype was seen a handful of times. This chain joins TRBV20-1 and TRBJ2-7; 8 bases align to TRBD1. Germline trimming cut 1 base from V and 2 bases from J; bases unmatched to any gene: 10. Germline assignment: CDR1 DFQATT and CDR2 SNEGSKA (reference sequence). The CDR3 length is 16 residues. In DNA, the CDR3 is TGCAGTGCTAGAGGGTCAGGGGGCTCTTTTGCCTACGAGCAGTACTTC. This translates into CSARGSGGSFAYEQYF.

This clonotype was detected only a few times. The rearrangement links TRBV29-1 to TRBJ2-7; either TRBD1 or TRBD2 may supply D (6 bases each). CDR3 length: 13 residues. V dropped 2 bases and J dropped 0 bases, with 8 bases sitting between them. Germline CDR1 reads SQVTM; CDR2 reads ANQGSEA. CDR3 nucleotides: TGCAGCGTTGAATCGGGGGCCTCCTACGAGCAGTACTTC. Translating gives CSVESGASYEQYF.

In DNA, the CDR3 is TGCGCCAGCAGCCCTCAGACTAGTAACAATGAGCAGTTCTTC. Its translation: CASSPQTSNNEQFF. The chain has TRBV5-1 and TRBJ2-1, with a weak D call TRBD2 (6 bases). Looked up from germline, CDR1 is SGHRS and CDR2 is YFSETQ. With 4 bases removed from V and 5 bases from J, the gap between germline ends came to 13 bases. The CDR3 covers 14 residues. Supplemented by reference TRBV5-1 and TRBJ2-1, the full variable domain reads KAGVTQTPRYLIKTRGQQVTLSCSPISGHRSVSWYQQTPGQGLQFLFEYFSETQRNKGNFPGRFSGRQFSNSRSEMNVSTLELGDSALYLCASSPQTSNNEQFFGPGTRLTVL.

This clonotype was observed a handful of times. The rearrangement uses TRBV7-9 and TRBJ2-4; maybe TRBD1 (6 bases). CDR3 length equals 16 residues. The V and J ends lost 5 bases and 1 base respectively, with 15 bases between them. Germline CDR1 SEHNR, CDR2 FQNEAQ (reference sequence). The CDR3 is CASSHQGFTAKNIQYF. CDR3 DNA: TGTGCCAGCAGCCATCAGGGGTTTACGGCCAAAAACATTCAGTACTTC.

At least ten counts were recorded for this clonotype. The chain links TRBV23-1 to TRBJ1-5, with 12 bases aligning to TRBD1. TRBV23-1 is known as an ORF, though its function is uncertain. With V trimmed by 0 bases and J by 3 bases, 12 bases remained unmatched. The CDR3 contains 20 residues. CDR3 protein: CASSQSDRDRGLMPNQPQHF. The DNA of the CDR3 is TGCGCCAGCAGTCAATCAGACCGGGACAGGGGGCTGATGCCCAATCAGCCCCAGCATTTT.

In this sample, this clonotype turned up a few times. The chain employs TRBV20-1 and TRBJ1-1; D perhaps matches TRBD1 (5 bases). With 3 bases removed from V and 4 bases from J, the gap between germline ends came to 15 bases. The germline gives CDR1 DFQATT, CDR2 SNEGSKA (reference sequence). The CDR3 sequence is 14 residues long. The CDR3: CSARRGAVTTEAFF. Written as DNA, the CDR3 is TGCAGTGCTAGGAGGGGCGCGGTGACCACTGAAGCTTTCTTT.

There are a few counts of this clonotype. The gene calls are TRBV10-3 and TRBJ2-6; no firm D call. The CDR3 is made up of 16 amino acids. Trimming left V 7 bases short and J 0 bases short, with 13 bases between. Germline V gene data show CDR1 as ENHRY and CDR2 as SYGVKD. The CDR3 nucleotides are TGTGCCATCAATACAGCCACCAGCTCTGGGGCCAACGTCCTGACTTTC. It specifies CAINTATSSGANVLTF.

The rearrangement joins TRBV5-1 to TRBJ2-7; TRBD2 matches 11 bases. Trimming cost V 7 bases and J 3 bases; bases outside gene matches: 12. This CDR3 has 16 residues. Looked up from germline, CDR1 is SGHRS and CDR2 is YFSETQ. CDR3 loop: CASAGLAEGEFYEQYF. Written as DNA, the CDR3 is TGCGCCAGCGCGGGACTAGCGGAGGGTGAGTTCTACGAGCAGTACTTC.

This chain connects TRBV28 to TRBJ2-2; D tentatively reads TRBD1 or TRBD2 (5 bases each). The CDR3 consists of 15 residues. Trimming shortened V by 8 bases and J by 3 bases, and 16 bases separated the two germline ends. Germline V gives CDR1 MDHEN, CDR2 SYDVKM. In DNA form, the CDR3 reads TGTGCCAGCTCATCTGGGACGGAATACACCGGGGAGCTGTTTTTT. This encodes CASSSGTEYTGELFF.

This clonotype came up a few times. The V gene is TRBV5-1, the J gene TRBJ2-5; 10 nucleotides agree with TRBD1. V was pared by 7 bases and J by 4 bases, with 7 bases of the junction left unmatched. Germline V gene lookup returns CDR1 SGHRS and CDR2 YFSETQ. The CDR3 extends over 14 amino acids. The CDR3 sequence is CASRGGQGGETQYF. In DNA form, the CDR3 reads TGCGCCAGCCGGGGCGGACAGGGGGGAGAGACCCAGTACTTC. The full variable domain, rest sourced from reference TRBV5-1 and TRBJ2-5, is KAGVTQTPRYLIKTRGQQVTLSCSPISGHRSVSWYQQTPGQGLQFLFEYFSETQRNKGNFPGRFSGRQFSNSRSEMNVSTLELGDSALYLCASRGGQGGETQYFGPGTRLLVL.